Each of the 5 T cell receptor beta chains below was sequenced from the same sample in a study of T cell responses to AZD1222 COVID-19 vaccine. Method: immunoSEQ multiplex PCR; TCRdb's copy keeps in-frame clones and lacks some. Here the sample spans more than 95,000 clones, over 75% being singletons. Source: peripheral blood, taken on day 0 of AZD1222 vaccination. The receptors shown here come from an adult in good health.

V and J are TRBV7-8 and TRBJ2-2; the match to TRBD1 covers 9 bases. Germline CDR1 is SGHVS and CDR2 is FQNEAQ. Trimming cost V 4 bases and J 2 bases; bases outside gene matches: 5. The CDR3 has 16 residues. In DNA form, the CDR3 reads TGTGCCAGCAGCTCACAGGGGGCGCGCAACACCGGGGAGCTGTTTTTT. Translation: CASSSQGARNTGELFF.

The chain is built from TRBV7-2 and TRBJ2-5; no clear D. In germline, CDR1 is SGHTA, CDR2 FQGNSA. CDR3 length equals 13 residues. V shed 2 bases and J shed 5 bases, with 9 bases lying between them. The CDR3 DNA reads TGTGCCAGCAGCTTAACCCATTGGGAGACCCAGTACTTC. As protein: CASSLTHWETQYF.

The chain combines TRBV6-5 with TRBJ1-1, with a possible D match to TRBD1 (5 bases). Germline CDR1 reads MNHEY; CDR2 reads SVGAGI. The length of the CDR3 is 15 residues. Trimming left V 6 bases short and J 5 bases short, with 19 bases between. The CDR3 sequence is CASRPVLHGGTEAFF. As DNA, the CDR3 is TGTGCCAGCAGACCCGTCTTACACGGGGGAACTGAAGCTTTCTTT.

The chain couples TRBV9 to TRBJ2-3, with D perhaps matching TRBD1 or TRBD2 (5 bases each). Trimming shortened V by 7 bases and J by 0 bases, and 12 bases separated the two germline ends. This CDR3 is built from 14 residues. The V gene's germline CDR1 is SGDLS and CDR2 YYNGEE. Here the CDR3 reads CASARGSSTDTQYF. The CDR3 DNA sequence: TGTGCCAGCGCTCGGGGCTCTAGCACAGATACGCAGTATTTT.

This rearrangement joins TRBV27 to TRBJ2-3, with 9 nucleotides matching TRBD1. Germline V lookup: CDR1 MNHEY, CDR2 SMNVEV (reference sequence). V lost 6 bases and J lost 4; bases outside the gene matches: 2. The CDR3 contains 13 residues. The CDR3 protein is CASRGQGPDTQYF. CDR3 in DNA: TGTGCCAGCAGGGGACAGGGCCCAGATACGCAGTATTTT.